This T cell receptor beta chain was sequenced during a study of T-cell memory formation after mild COVID-19. Notes on the study in general: Contracting CD4+ clones lay largely in CM and EM, with CD8+ ones residing in EMRA. CD4/CD8 balance held among clones contracting day 15 to 85, and later expanders leaned CD4+. Within pre-infection memory, some responding clones were found, suggesting cross-reactive memory joined.

V dropped 8 bases and J dropped 3; count of bases not matched to a gene: 6. This CDR3 has 13 residues. Germline V gene data show CDR1 as SGHAT and CDR2 as FQDESV (reference sequence). 5'RACE primed from the constant segment yielded TCR alpha and TCR beta cDNA libraries bearing sample barcodes and UMIs. TCRdb re-called the 5' RACE reads through MiXCR, storing one row per CDR3 protein. The sample has under 250,000 distinct CDR3 sequences; under 30% are singletons. Regarding this clonotype: Its cognate antigen is unknown.

The chain has TRBV11-1 and TRBJ2-5, with 7 positions matching TRBD1. The sequenced sample consisted of PBMCs or a T cell subset sorted from them (not recorded which). This receptor was obtained from an adult woman who had mild COVID-19 (a few samples of this study predate the infection). Cell type and time point are not known. DNA for the CDR3: TGTGCCAGCGCGTTGGACAGGAAAGAGACCCAGTACTTC. This codes for CASALDRKETQYF.